This record covers a single T cell receptor (beta chain). Its specificity is not known. This sample was taken from a study of T cell responses to AZD1222 COVID-19 vaccine. Findings of the study overall: Unmutated variant regions are reportedly targeted by nearly half of spike-specific TCRs. Spike was spanned by vaccine-associated CD4 TCRs, with dominance at 160-218 and 743-854.

Whether given at about 4 or about 12 weeks, second doses were pooled. Assay: immunoSEQ multiplex PCR; the TCRdb copy retains only in-frame clones and omits some. The table has approximately 300,000 clones, 85% to 95% seen once; the top ten hold less than 0.6%. The sequences come from peripheral blood, collected 28 days after the second AZD1222 dose. This sequence originates from an adult who received the AZD1222 COVID-19 vaccine.

CDR3 residues: CAISEEGTLHYGYTF. The CDR3 nucleotides are TGTGCCATCAGTGAAGAAGGGACCCTTCACTATGGCTACACCTTC. The chain joins TRBV10-3 to TRBJ1-2; possible D gene TRBD1, 5 bases. From germline, CDR1 is ENHRY and CDR2 SYGVKD. Trimming removed 3 bases at V and 3 bases at J, with 14 bases between. CDR3 length: 15 amino acids.